This TCR beta chain was recovered during a study of blood T cell repertoires in COVID-19. Study background: From the United States, Italy and Spain came samples of acute and convalescent COVID-19.

Per the original data handling: Cell counts per sample came from amplifying reference gene primers. The data were produced by immunoSEQ multiplex PCR, yet TCRdb's version contains in-frame clones alone and is incomplete. V and J calls and clone size follow that table, whereas D and trimming were derived from the DNA. Among 300,000 to 350,000 clones listed, about 93% were seen once. This clone was seen just once. J was trimmed by 5 bases and V by 5 bases; bases with no gene match: 2. There are 13 residues in the CDR3. Germline CDR1 is LNHDA and CDR2 is SQIVND (reference sequence). V and J are TRBV19 and TRBJ2-5; 10 nucleotides align to TRBD2. The receptor comes from a woman under 30 who had recovered from COVID-19. The sequenced sample consisted of peripheral blood. CDR3 nucleotides: TGTGCCAGTAGTTCTAGCGGGAGTGAGACCCAGTACTTC. Its translation is CASSSSGSETQYF.